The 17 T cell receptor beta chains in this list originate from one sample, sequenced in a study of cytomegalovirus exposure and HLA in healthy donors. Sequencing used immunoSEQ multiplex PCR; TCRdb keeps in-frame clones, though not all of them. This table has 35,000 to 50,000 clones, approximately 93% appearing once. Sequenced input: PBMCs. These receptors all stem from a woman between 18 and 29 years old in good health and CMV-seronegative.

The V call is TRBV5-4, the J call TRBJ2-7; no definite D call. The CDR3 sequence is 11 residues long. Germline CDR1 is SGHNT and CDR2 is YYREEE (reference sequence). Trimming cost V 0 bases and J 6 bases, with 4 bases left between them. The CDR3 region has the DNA TGTGCCAGCAGCTTGGCCAGCGAGCAGTACTTC. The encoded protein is CASSLASEQYF.

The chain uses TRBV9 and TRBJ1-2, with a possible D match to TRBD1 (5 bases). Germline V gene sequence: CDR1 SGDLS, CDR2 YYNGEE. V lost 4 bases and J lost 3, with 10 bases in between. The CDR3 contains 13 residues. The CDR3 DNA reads TGTGCCAGCAGCCCGGGGGGACACTATGGCTACACCTTC. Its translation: CASSPGGHYGYTF.

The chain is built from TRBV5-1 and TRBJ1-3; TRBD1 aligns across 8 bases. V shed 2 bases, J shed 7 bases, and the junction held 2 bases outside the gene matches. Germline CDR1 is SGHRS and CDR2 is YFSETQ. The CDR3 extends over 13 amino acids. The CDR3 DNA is TGCGCCAGCAGCTTACGGACAGGGAACACCATATATTTT. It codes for CASSLRTGNTIYF.

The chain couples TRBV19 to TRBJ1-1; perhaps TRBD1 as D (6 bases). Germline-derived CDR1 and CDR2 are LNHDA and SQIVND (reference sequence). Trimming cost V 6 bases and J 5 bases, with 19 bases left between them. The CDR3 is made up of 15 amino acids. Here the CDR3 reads CASSKLQGEGTEAFF. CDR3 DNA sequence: TGTGCCAGTAGCAAACTACAGGGCGAGGGTACTGAAGCTTTCTTT.

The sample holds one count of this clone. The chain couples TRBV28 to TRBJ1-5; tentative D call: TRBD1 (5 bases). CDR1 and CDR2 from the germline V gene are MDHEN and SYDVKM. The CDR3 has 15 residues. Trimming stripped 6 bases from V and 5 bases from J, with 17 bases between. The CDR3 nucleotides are TGTGCCAGCAGAGGTACTCAGGGCGCCTATCAGCCCCAGCATTTT. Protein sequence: CASRGTQGAYQPQHF.

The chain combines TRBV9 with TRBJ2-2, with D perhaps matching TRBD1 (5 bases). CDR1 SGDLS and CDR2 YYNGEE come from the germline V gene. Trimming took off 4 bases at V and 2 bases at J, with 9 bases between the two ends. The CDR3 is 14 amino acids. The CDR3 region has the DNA TGTGCCAGCAGCTCCGGACACAACACCGGGGAGCTGTTTTTT. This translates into CASSSGHNTGELFF.

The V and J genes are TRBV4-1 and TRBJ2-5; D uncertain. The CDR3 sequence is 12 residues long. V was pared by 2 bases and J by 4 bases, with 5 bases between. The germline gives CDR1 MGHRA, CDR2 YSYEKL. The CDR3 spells CASSQPGETQYF. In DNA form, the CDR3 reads TGCGCCAGCAGCCAACCCGGAGAGACCCAGTACTTC.

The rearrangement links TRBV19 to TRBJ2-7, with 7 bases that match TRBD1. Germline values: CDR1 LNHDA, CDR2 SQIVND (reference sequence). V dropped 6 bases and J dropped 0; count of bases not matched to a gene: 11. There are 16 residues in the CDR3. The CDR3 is CASSIAIGTASYEQYF. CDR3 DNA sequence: TGTGCCAGTAGCATCGCAATCGGGACAGCCTCCTACGAGCAGTACTTC.

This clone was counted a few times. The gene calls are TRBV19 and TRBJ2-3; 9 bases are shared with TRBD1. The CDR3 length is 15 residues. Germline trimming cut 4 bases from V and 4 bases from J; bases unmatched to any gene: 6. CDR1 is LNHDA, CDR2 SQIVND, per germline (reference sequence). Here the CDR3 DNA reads TGTGCCAGTAGTACCGTCGACAGGGGGGCAGATACGCAGTATTTT. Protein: CASSTVDRGADTQYF.

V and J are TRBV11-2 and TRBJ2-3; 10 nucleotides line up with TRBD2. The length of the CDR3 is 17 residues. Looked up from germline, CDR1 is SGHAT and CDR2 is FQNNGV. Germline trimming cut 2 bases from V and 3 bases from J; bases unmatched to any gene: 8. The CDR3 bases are TGTGCCAGCAGCTTACGGGCTAGCGGGAGTCAGACAGATACGCAGTATTTT. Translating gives CASSLRASGSQTDTQYF.

As DNA, the CDR3 is TGTGCCATCAGGGGACAGGACGGTGAAGCTTTCTTT. As protein: CAIRGQDGEAFF. This chain links TRBV10-3 with TRBJ1-1; 8 positions agree with TRBD1. Germline V CDR1 and CDR2: ENHRY, SYGVKD. Germline trimming cut 6 bases from V and 7 bases from J; bases unmatched to any gene: 4. This CDR3 is 12 amino acids long.

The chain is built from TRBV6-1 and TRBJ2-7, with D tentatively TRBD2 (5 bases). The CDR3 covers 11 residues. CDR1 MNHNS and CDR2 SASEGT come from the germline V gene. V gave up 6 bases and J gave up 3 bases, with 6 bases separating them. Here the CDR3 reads CASSDYYEQYF. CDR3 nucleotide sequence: TGTGCCAGCAGCGACTACTACGAGCAGTACTTC.

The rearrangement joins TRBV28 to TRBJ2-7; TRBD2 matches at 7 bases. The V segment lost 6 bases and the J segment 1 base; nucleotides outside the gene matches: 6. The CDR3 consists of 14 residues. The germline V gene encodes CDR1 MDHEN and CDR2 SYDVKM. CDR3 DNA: TGTGCCAGCAGGCGACCCGGGGGGTCCTACGAGCAGTACTTC. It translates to CASRRPGGSYEQYF.

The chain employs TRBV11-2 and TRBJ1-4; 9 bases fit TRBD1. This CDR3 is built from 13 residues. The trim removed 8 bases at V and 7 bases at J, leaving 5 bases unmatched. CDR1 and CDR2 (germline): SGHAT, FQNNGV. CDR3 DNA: TGTGCCAGCTTGGGACAGGGTGGTGAAAAACTGTTTTTT. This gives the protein CASLGQGGEKLFF.

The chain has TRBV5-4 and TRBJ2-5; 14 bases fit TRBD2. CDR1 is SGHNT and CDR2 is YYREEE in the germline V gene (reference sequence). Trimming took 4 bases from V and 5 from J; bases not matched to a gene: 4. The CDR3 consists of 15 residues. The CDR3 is CASSGTSGGGETQYF. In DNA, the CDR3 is TGTGCCAGCAGCGGGACTAGCGGGGGCGGGGAGACCCAGTACTTC.

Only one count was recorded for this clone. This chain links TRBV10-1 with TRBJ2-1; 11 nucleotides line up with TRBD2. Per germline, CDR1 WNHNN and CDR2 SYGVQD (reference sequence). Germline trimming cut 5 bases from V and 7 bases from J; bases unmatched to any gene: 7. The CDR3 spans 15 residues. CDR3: CASSSPGLAANEQFF. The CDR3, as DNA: TGCGCCAGCAGTTCTCCGGGACTAGCGGCAAATGAGCAGTTCTTC.

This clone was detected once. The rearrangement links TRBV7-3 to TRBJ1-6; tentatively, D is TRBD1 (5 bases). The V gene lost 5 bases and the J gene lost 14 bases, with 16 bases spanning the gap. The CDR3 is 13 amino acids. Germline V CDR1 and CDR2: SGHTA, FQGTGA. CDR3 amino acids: CASSRGDGTTLHF. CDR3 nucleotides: TGTGCCAGCAGCCGCGGGGACGGCACCACCCTCCACTTT.